Presented here are 25 T cell receptor beta chains from one specimen sequenced in a study of PD-1 and CTLA-4 blockade in melanoma. Clones were sequenced by immunoSEQ multiplex PCR, and TCRdb holds only the in-frame ones, with some missing. The sample includes approximately 15,000 clones, roughly 70% seen only once; the top ten take 12% to 15%. The material was CD8+ T cells from peripheral blood, obtained from a patient given anti-PD-1 treatment. The source is a human donor with melanoma.

The rearrangement links TRBV27 to TRBJ1-1; 7 bases are a match to TRBD1. Germline CDR1 is MNHEY and CDR2 is SMNVEV (reference sequence). CDR3 size: 11 residues. The J segment lost 7 bases and the V segment lost 10 bases, leaving 6 bases of the junction unmatched. The CDR3 reads CATWTGGEAFF. DNA for the CDR3: TGTGCCACCTGGACAGGTGGTGAAGCTTTCTTT.

This rearrangement joins TRBV2 to TRBJ2-3; D not certain. Trimming cost V 7 bases and J 2 bases, with 7 bases left between them. Germline values: CDR1 SNHLY, CDR2 FYNNEI. The CDR3 consists of 12 residues. The CDR3 loop is CASIDATDTQYF. The DNA of the CDR3 is TGTGCCAGCATTGACGCCACAGATACGCAGTATTTT.

V and J are TRBV24-1 and TRBJ2-2; TRBD1 is a possible D gene (5 bases). Trimming cost V 0 bases and J 5 bases, with 12 bases left between them. The germline V gene has CDR1 KGHDR and CDR2 SFDVKD. The CDR3 spans 16 residues. CDR3 DNA: TGTGCCACCAGTGATTTGCCCAGGGAAAAAACCGGGGAGCTGTTTTTT. Translation gives CATSDLPREKTGELFF.

The chain combines TRBV18 with TRBJ2-7; TRBD2 matches 11 bases. This CDR3 region has 14 residues. The germline V gene encodes CDR1 KGHSH and CDR2 LQKENI. V was clipped by 7 bases and J by 6 bases; unmatched bases: 8. This chain's CDR3 is CASLRPSGRPEQYF. The CDR3 region has the DNA TGTGCCAGCTTGAGACCTAGCGGGAGGCCCGAGCAGTACTTC.

The gene calls are TRBV29-1 and TRBJ2-2; D might be TRBD2 (5 bases). The V gene lost 1 base and the J gene lost 4 bases, with 16 bases spanning the gap. This CDR3 spans 16 amino acids. Germline values: CDR1 SQVTM, CDR2 ANQGSEA. CDR3 in DNA: TGCAGCGTTGAAGTGCCTCGGGGAAGGTTCACCGGGGAGCTGTTTTTT. This gives the protein CSVEVPRGRFTGELFF.

This clone came up once. The chain's CDR3 is CAISDPKGGPRPETQYF. CDR3 DNA: TGTGCCATCAGTGACCCCAAAGGGGGACCCCGACCGGAGACCCAGTACTTC. This sequence joins TRBV10-3 and TRBJ2-5, with D tentatively TRBD1 (6 bases). Per the germline V gene, CDR1 is ENHRY and CDR2 is SYGVKD. The CDR3 runs 17 residues. Trimming shortened V by 3 bases and J by 5 bases, and 22 bases separated the two germline ends.

Only one count was recorded for this clone. The chain carries TRBV27 and TRBJ1-1, with no clear D. This CDR3 has 15 residues. Trimming left V 3 bases short and J 0 bases short, with 11 bases between. The germline V gene encodes CDR1 MNHEY and CDR2 SMNVEV (reference sequence). The CDR3 DNA follows: TGTGCCAGCAGTTTCATAAGGGCCATGAACACTGAAGCTTTCTTT. Translation gives CASSFIRAMNTEAFF.

This clone was seen only once. The rearrangement links TRBV19 to TRBJ1-1, with 8 bases fitting TRBD1. The CDR3 extends over 15 amino acids. The germline V gene encodes CDR1 LNHDA and CDR2 SQIVND (reference sequence). J gave up 8 bases and V 5 bases, and 13 bases lay outside the gene matches. CDR3 amino acids: CASSVMFTRDREAFF. CDR3 nucleotide sequence: TGTGCCAGTAGTGTGATGTTTACCCGGGACAGGGAAGCTTTCTTT.

This clone was detected once. V and J are TRBV27 and TRBJ1-1; TRBD1 might be the D (6 bases). Germline lookup yields CDR1 MNHEY and CDR2 SMNVEV (reference sequence). The V gene lost 5 bases and the J gene lost 3 bases, with 16 bases spanning the gap. This CDR3 is built from 15 residues. The CDR3 DNA sequence: TGTGCCAGCAGTCTCCGATCGGACAGCCACACTGAAGCTTTCTTT. Protein: CASSLRSDSHTEAFF.

This clone came up a few times. V is TRBV7-9 and J is TRBJ2-3; 8 nucleotides agree with TRBD2. The ends lost 7 bases at V and 0 bases at J; junction bases unmatched: 12. The length of the CDR3 is 17 residues. Germline CDR1 is SEHNR and CDR2 is FQNEAQ (reference sequence). The CDR3 DNA is TGTGCCAGCACCCCCAGCCGAGCTAGCGGGAGCACAGATACGCAGTATTTT. This encodes CASTPSRASGSTDTQYF.

The V gene is TRBV7-9, the J gene TRBJ2-1, with a tentative D call TRBD1 (6 bases). There are 16 residues in the CDR3. Germline V lookup: CDR1 SEHNR, CDR2 FQNEAQ (reference sequence). V shed 5 bases and J shed 2 bases, with 16 bases lying between them. The CDR3 reads CASSPRTRGTYNEQFF. CDR3 sequence (DNA): TGTGCCAGCAGCCCCCGTACCAGGGGCACCTACAATGAGCAGTTCTTC.

The chain has TRBV3-1 (or the pseudogene TRBV3-2) and TRBJ2-5, with a possible D match to TRBD2 (6 bases). Trimming shortened V by 5 bases and J by 5 bases, and 21 bases separated the two germline ends. The CDR3 is made up of 16 amino acids. CDR1 is LGHDT, CDR2 YNNKEL, per germline (reference sequence). CDR3 protein: CASSSHSGPGWETQYF. In DNA, the CDR3 is TGTGCCAGCAGCTCCCACAGCGGGCCAGGGTGGGAGACCCAGTACTTC.

The chain is built from TRBV19 and TRBJ1-1; unclear D gene. The CDR3 loop spans 14 amino acids. Trimming took off 3 bases at V and 0 bases at J, with 8 bases between the two ends. Germline V lookup: CDR1 LNHDA, CDR2 SQIVND (reference sequence). Here the CDR3 DNA reads TGTGCCAGTAGTATTTCCCCGGTGAACACTGAAGCTTTCTTT. Translated, it gives CASSISPVNTEAFF.

V and J are TRBV6-5 and TRBJ2-1; D unresolved. The V end was cut by 0 bases, the J end by 7 bases, with 7 bases between. CDR1 MNHEY and CDR2 SVGAGI come from the germline V gene. The CDR3 covers 13 residues. The chain's CDR3 is CASSYSDVNEQFF. The CDR3 DNA reads as TGTGCCAGCAGTTACTCGGATGTAAATGAGCAGTTCTTC.

The chain carries TRBV7-9 and TRBJ2-5; D uncertain. Germline V gene lookup returns CDR1 SEHNR and CDR2 FQNEAQ (reference sequence). V lost 4 bases and J lost 1, with 10 bases in between. The CDR3 loop spans 14 amino acids. As DNA, the CDR3 is TGTGCCAGCAGCTGGGAACTACCCCAAGAGACCCAGTACTTC. This translates into CASSWELPQETQYF.

The genes are TRBV7-2 and TRBJ1-5; possible D gene TRBD1, 5 bases. The germline V gene encodes CDR1 SGHTA and CDR2 FQGNSA. The CDR3 consists of 15 residues. The germline V and J ends were trimmed by 3 bases and 11 bases, with 20 bases remaining between them. The CDR3 protein is CASSFLGAGSAAQHF. For the CDR3, the DNA is TGTGCCAGCAGCTTCTTAGGGGCGGGATCAGCGGCCCAGCATTTT.

The rearrangement uses TRBV5-4 and TRBJ2-1; D possibly matches TRBD1 or TRBD2 (6 bases each). The CDR3 is 16 residues long. V lost 3 bases and J lost 0, with 13 bases in between. CDR1 and CDR2 (germline): SGHNT, YYREEE (reference sequence). The CDR3 nucleotides are TGTGCCAGCAGCTCCCCGGGGGCCCGCTCCTACAATGAGCAGTTCTTC. Encoded protein: CASSSPGARSYNEQFF.

The rearrangement uses TRBV7-9 and TRBJ1-4; D gene uncertain. Trimming shortened V by 4 bases and J by 0 bases, and 18 bases separated the two germline ends. This CDR3 is built from 18 residues. Germline V CDR1 and CDR2: SEHNR, FQNEAQ (reference sequence). This CDR3 is CASSSRVLYAATNEKLFF. The DNA for the CDR3 is TGTGCCAGCAGCTCACGCGTACTATACGCCGCAACTAATGAAAAACTGTTTTTT. The full variable domain, rest sourced from reference TRBV7-9 and TRBJ1-4, is DTGVSQNPRHKITKRGQNVTFRCDPISEHNRLYWYRQTLGQGPEFLTYFQNEAQLEKSRLLSDRFSAERPKGSFSTLEIQRTEQGDSAMYLCASSSRVLYAATNEKLFFGSGTQLSVL.

V is TRBV7-9 and J is TRBJ2-7; a possible D gene is TRBD2 (5 bases). The CDR3 length is 12 residues. The germline V gene encodes CDR1 SEHNR and CDR2 FQNEAQ (reference sequence). V lost 5 bases and J 4 bases, leaving 9 bases between the germline ends. In DNA form, the CDR3 reads TGTGCCAGCAGCGCGCCGGGGTACGAGCAGTACTTC. This encodes CASSAPGYEQYF.

The chain links TRBV4-1 to TRBJ2-3; possibly TRBD1 for D (5 bases). There are 15 residues in the CDR3. Looked up from germline, CDR1 is MGHRA and CDR2 is YSYEKL. V lost 9 bases and J lost 2, with 18 bases in between. The CDR3 DNA reads TGCGCCAGTTGCCCAACGACAGCATCCACAGATACGCAGTATTTT. Its protein product is CASCPTTASTDTQYF.

The V and J genes are TRBV5-6 and TRBJ1-4; the D gene is possibly TRBD1 (6 bases). The V end lost 4 bases, the J end lost 14 bases, and 15 bases lay between the germline ends. This CDR3 is 12 amino acids long. Germline loops: CDR1 SGHDT, CDR2 YYEEEE. DNA for the CDR3: TGTGCCAGCAGCATCCAACAGGGTTGGCTGTTTTTT. The encoded protein is CASSIQQGWLFF.

The chain has TRBV4-1 and TRBJ1-4, with D hard to call. The V end lost 0 bases, the J end lost 7 bases, and 9 bases lay between the germline ends. The CDR3 spans 14 residues. Per germline, CDR1 MGHRA and CDR2 YSYEKL. CDR3 amino acids: CASSQEGTGEKLFF. The CDR3 DNA reads TGCGCCAGCAGCCAAGAAGGTACGGGTGAAAAACTGTTTTTT.

This clone was detected only a few times. The chain uses TRBV28 and TRBJ2-2; D is possibly TRBD1 (5 bases). This CDR3 has 16 residues. Deletions cut 5 bases from V and 4 bases from J, with 17 bases between. Germline values: CDR1 MDHEN, CDR2 SYDVKM. The CDR3 DNA sequence: TGTGCCAGCAGTCCCCCGGGCAGGGATCTCACCGGGGAGCTGTTTTTT. Protein: CASSPPGRDLTGELFF.

A few counts support this clone. The gene calls are TRBV6-5 and TRBJ2-7; D tentatively fits TRBD1 or TRBD2 (5 bases each). CDR3 length: 15 residues. Trimming stripped 1 base from V and 4 bases from J, with 14 bases between. Germline V gene data show CDR1 as MNHEY and CDR2 as SVGAGI. The CDR3 spells CASSYLVGAGYEQYF. CDR3 in DNA: TGTGCCAGCAGTTACTTGGTCGGGGCCGGTTACGAGCAGTACTTC.

The J gene is TRBJ2-7, the V gene TRBV28; D remains unclear. V was trimmed by 3 bases and J by 4 bases, leaving 4 bases between them. The CDR3 spans 11 residues. CDR1 and CDR2 from the germline V gene are MDHEN and SYDVKM. CDR3 coding DNA: TGTGCCAGCAGTTTTAAGTACGAGCAGTACTTC. The encoded protein is CASSFKYEQYF.